These 23 T cell receptor beta chains were all obtained from the same sample, sequenced in a study of cytomegalovirus exposure and HLA in healthy donors. PCR was performed using 60 Vbeta and 13 Jbeta primers. Only in-frame clones appear in the TCRdb table, and some are missing; sequencing was by immunoSEQ multiplex PCR. This sample carries around 80,000 clones, around 10% of them seen once, and the ten largest clones take about 25%. Sequencing was performed on PBMCs. These receptors originate from a man aged 55 to 70 in good health and CMV-seropositive.

The V and J genes are TRBV5-6 and TRBJ2-7; weak D call: TRBD2 (6 bases). Germline values: CDR1 SGHDT, CDR2 YYEEEE. V shed 7 bases and J shed 5 bases, with 16 bases lying between them. This CDR3 comprises 13 residues. The CDR3: CASLRGGWDEQYF. In DNA form, the CDR3 reads TGTGCCAGCCTCCGGGGAGGATGGGACGAGCAGTACTTC. The variable domain in full, with the rest retrieved from reference TRBV5-6 and TRBJ2-7, is DAGVTQSPTHLIKTRGQQVTLRCSPKSGHDTVSWYQQALGQGPQFIFQYYEEEERQRGNFPDRFSGHQFPNYSSELNVNALLLGDSALYLCASLRGGWDEQYFGPGTRLTVT.

The V and J genes are TRBV11-2 and TRBJ2-2, with D possibly being TRBD1 (6 bases). Trimming pared 3 bases from V and 5 bases from J, leaving 10 bases between. The CDR3 consists of 14 residues. Germline lookup yields CDR1 SGHAT and CDR2 FQNNGV. The CDR3 protein is CASSLGRGTGELFF. The CDR3 nucleotides read TGTGCCAGCAGCTTGGGAAGGGGGACCGGGGAGCTGTTTTTT.

The chain links TRBV7-9 to TRBJ1-5; D unclear. The CDR3 contains 13 residues. Germline V gene sequence: CDR1 SEHNR, CDR2 FQNEAQ (reference sequence). V dropped 3 bases and J dropped 5 bases, with 8 bases sitting between them. This CDR3 reads CASSLGRDQPQHF. Written as DNA, the CDR3 is TGTGCCAGCAGCTTGGGGAGGGATCAGCCCCAGCATTTT.

Notes on this clone: At one end, the junction sequence differs from germline, possibly due to a read error. The gene calls are TRBV6-5 and TRBJ2-5; tentatively, D is TRBD1 (5 bases). The V gene's germline CDR1 is MNHEY and CDR2 SVGAGI. CDR3 length: 12 residues. In nucleotides, the CDR3 is TGTGCCAGCAGTCCAGGACAAGAGGCCCAGTACTTC. It codes for CASSPGQEAQYF.

The J gene is TRBJ1-1, the V gene TRBV10-3, with 10 bases lining up with TRBD1. This CDR3 contains 15 residues. V shed 6 bases, J shed 2 bases, and the junction held 6 bases outside the gene matches. Per the germline V gene, CDR1 is ENHRY and CDR2 is SYGVKD. Written as DNA, the CDR3 is TGTGCCATCAGATCCGGGACAGGGGACAACACTGAAGCTTTCTTT. Amino acid sequence: CAIRSGTGDNTEAFF.

The chain carries TRBV6-1 and TRBJ2-7; 8 bases fit TRBD1. Germline CDR1 is MNHNS and CDR2 is SASEGT. With 5 bases clipped from V and 1 base from J, the junction kept 1 base outside the gene matches. The CDR3 extends over 13 amino acids. The CDR3 DNA is TGTGCCAGCAGTCGGGACAGGTCCTACGAGCAGTACTTC. This translates into CASSRDRSYEQYF.

The gene calls are TRBV7-3 and TRBJ1-1; 9 positions agree with TRBD1. CDR3 length: 16 residues. Trimming cost V 5 bases and J 0 bases; bases outside gene matches: 7. Germline CDR1 reads SGHTA; CDR2 reads FQGTGA. The CDR3 sequence is CASSRGGTGLNTEAFF. CDR3 DNA: TGTGCCAGCAGCCGAGGGGGGACAGGGTTGAACACTGAAGCTTTCTTT. The variable domain in full, completed from reference TRBV7-3 and TRBJ1-1, reads GAGVSQTPSNKVTEKGKYVELRCDPISGHTALYWYRQSLGQGPEFLIYFQGTGAADDSGLPNDRFFAVRPEGSVSTLKIQRTERGDSAVYLCASSRGGTGLNTEAFFGQGTRLTVV.

The J gene is TRBJ1-1, the V gene TRBV28; D perhaps matches TRBD1 (5 bases). Trimming took 8 bases from V and 6 from J, leaving 19 bases between them. Germline V CDR1 and CDR2: MDHEN, SYDVKM. This CDR3 contains 14 residues. This CDR3 reads CASQRGGGIAEAFF. The CDR3 DNA sequence: TGTGCCAGCCAGCGTGGGGGAGGGATAGCTGAAGCTTTCTTT.

This clone has just a few counts. J is TRBJ2-1 and V is TRBV4-2, with D unclear. This CDR3 region has 13 residues. Per germline, CDR1 LGHNA and CDR2 YNFKEQ. Trimming left V 4 bases short and J 8 bases short, with 12 bases between. CDR3: CASSPRGVYEQFF. In nucleotides, the CDR3 is TGTGCCAGCAGCCCTAGAGGCGTTTATGAGCAGTTCTTC.

The chain joins TRBV25-1 to TRBJ2-7; D possibly corresponds to TRBD2 (6 bases). The length of the CDR3 is 13 residues. Germline CDR1 is MGHDK and CDR2 is SYGVNS. V lost 6 bases to trimming and J lost 7 bases, with 16 bases between them. The CDR3 here is CASSGQVRGEQYV. The CDR3 DNA reads as TGTGCCAGCAGCGGGCAGGTTCGGGGGGAGCAGTACGTC.

The chain joins TRBV28 to TRBJ1-5, with no clear D. V shed 8 bases and J shed 9 bases, with 14 bases lying between them. Germline CDR1 MDHEN, CDR2 SYDVKM. This CDR3 is 12 amino acids long. Here the CDR3 reads CASPPPRGPQHF. For the CDR3, the DNA is TGTGCCAGCCCCCCGCCGAGAGGGCCCCAGCATTTT.

J is TRBJ2-1 and V is TRBV6-1, with D perhaps TRBD2 (7 bases). Trimming removed 1 base at V and 9 bases at J, with 16 bases between. CDR3 size: 15 residues. CDR1 is MNHNS and CDR2 is SASEGT in the germline V gene. The CDR3 DNA follows: TGTGCCAGCAGTGAAGTTGGGGGGGCGCATGTTGAGCAGTTCTTC. Protein: CASSEVGGAHVEQFF.

At least ten counts were recorded for this clone. The rearrangement joins TRBV5-1 to TRBJ1-2; 10 bases map to TRBD1. The CDR3 covers 15 residues. Germline V gene lookup returns CDR1 SGHRS and CDR2 YFSETQ. J was trimmed by 8 bases and V by 0 bases; bases with no gene match: 7. CDR3 sequence reads: CASSLGLTGGEGYTF. DNA of the CDR3: TGCGCCAGCAGCTTGGGGCTGACAGGGGGCGAGGGCTACACCTTC.

There are a few counts of this clone. The V call is TRBV4-1, the J call TRBJ1-5; 7 positions match TRBD1. Germline V gives CDR1 MGHRA, CDR2 YSYEKL. There are 15 residues in the CDR3. The V and J ends lost 4 bases and 1 base, in that order; junction bases with no gene match: 4. CDR3 loop: CASSPRQGSNQPQHF. The CDR3 bases are TGCGCCAGCAGCCCCCGACAGGGAAGCAATCAGCCCCAGCATTTT.

Only a few counts were recorded for this clone. V is TRBV7-3 and J is TRBJ2-3, with TRBD2 matching over 8 bases. The V gene's germline CDR1 is SGHTA and CDR2 FQGTGA. V shed 4 bases, J shed 3 bases, and the junction held 6 bases outside the gene matches. The CDR3 is made up of 15 amino acids. The CDR3 nucleotides read TGTGCCAGCAGCTCAAGCGGGAGCGGGACAGATACGCAGTATTTT. Amino acids: CASSSSGSGTDTQYF.

This clone was seen a few times. The chain couples TRBV28 to TRBJ2-1; 7 bases align to TRBD1. With 0 bases clipped from V and 7 bases from J, the junction kept 6 bases outside the gene matches. The CDR3 runs 15 residues. Germline V CDR1 and CDR2: MDHEN, SYDVKM. In DNA form, the CDR3 reads TGTGCCAGCAGTTTATGGCGAGGGGGCCCAAATGAGCAGTTCTTC. It encodes CASSLWRGGPNEQFF.

The rearrangement joins TRBV6-6 to TRBJ1-1, with D perhaps TRBD1 (5 bases). Germline values: CDR1 MNHNY, CDR2 SVGAGI (reference sequence). This CDR3 contains 12 residues. V was cut by 6 bases and J by 3 bases, with 8 bases left in between. The CDR3, as DNA: TGTGCCAGCAGCTCAGGGTACACTGAAGCTTTCTTT. Amino acid sequence: CASSSGYTEAFF.

The table lists this clone with a few counts. The chain recombines TRBV5-4 with TRBJ2-7; 10 bases fit TRBD1. The germline V gene has CDR1 SGHNT and CDR2 YYREEE (reference sequence). The CDR3 contains 14 residues. The junction had 2 bases not matched to a gene; V was cut back by 2 bases and J by 3 bases. The CDR3 region has the DNA TGTGCCAGCAGCTTTGGACAGGGGGACTACGAGCAGTACTTC. The encoded protein is CASSFGQGDYEQYF.

This clone appeared a few times. The CDR3 sequence is CASSLGGTNTGELFF. The CDR3 DNA sequence: TGCGCCAGCAGCTTGGGAGGGACGAACACCGGGGAGCTGTTTTTT. The V and J genes are TRBV5-1 and TRBJ2-2; TRBD2 might be the D (5 bases). Germline CDR1 SGHRS, CDR2 YFSETQ. V shed 0 bases and J shed 0 bases, with 6 bases lying between them. This CDR3 spans 15 amino acids.

The chain carries TRBV14 and TRBJ2-2; 7 bases align to TRBD2. The V gene end was trimmed by 1 base and the J gene end by 5 bases; junction bases not matched to a gene: 7. Germline V lookup: CDR1 SGHDN, CDR2 FVKESK. This CDR3 is built from 16 residues. Here the CDR3 reads CASSQVRGRGTGELFF. The CDR3 nucleotides are TGTGCCAGCAGCCAAGTACGCGGGAGAGGTACCGGGGAGCTGTTTTTT.

This chain links TRBV6-1 with TRBJ2-7; 8 bases are shared with TRBD1. CDR1 is MNHNS, CDR2 SASEGT, per germline. With V trimmed by 8 bases and J by 4 bases, 4 bases remained unmatched. CDR3 length: 12 amino acids. CDR3 DNA: TGTGCCAGCCGAAACAGGGGGTACGAGCAGTACGTC. This gives the protein CASRNRGYEQYV.

This clone appeared a few times. This sequence joins TRBV7-9 and TRBJ1-6; TRBD1 agrees at 8 bases. V gave up 4 bases and J gave up 5 bases; unmatched junction bases: 1. Per germline, CDR1 SEHNR and CDR2 FQNEAQ (reference sequence). The CDR3 runs 14 residues. CDR3 DNA sequence: TGTGCCAGCAGCTCGGGACAGGATAATTCACCCCTCCACTTT. Translating gives CASSSGQDNSPLHF.

The chain carries TRBV20-1 and TRBJ2-7; D not resolved. Germline V gene lookup returns CDR1 DFQATT and CDR2 SNEGSKA (reference sequence). The CDR3 contains 10 residues. The germline V and J ends were trimmed by 6 bases and 6 bases, with 9 bases remaining between them. In DNA form, the CDR3 reads TGCAGTGCGGGCACTGCCGAGCAGTACTTC. Protein sequence: CSAGTAEQYF.